These 18 T cell receptor beta chains came from one sample sequenced in a study of T cell changes during pregnancy in multiple sclerosis (dated by TCRdb to the late 2010s). Libraries were constructed by the immunoSEQ multiplex PCR assay. In its TCRdb copy, this immuneACCESS table keeps in-frame sequences only and misses some clones. Where compared with another copy, unresolved V genes explain less than half of these, and the others have no known cause. Across this sample there are 90,000 or so clones, with 75% to 95% seen only once. The ten largest clones take up around 2% of the sample. The material was peripheral blood, obtained in the first trimester of pregnancy. These receptors originate from a female donor in good health, enrolled as a control in a pregnancy study.

In DNA, the CDR3 is TGTGCCAGCAGCTTAGGGCTAGCGGGGCTTGGTAGGGGCAATGAGCAGTTCTTC. This translates into CASSLGLAGLGRGNEQFF. The J gene is TRBJ2-1, the V gene TRBV11-2, with 9 nucleotides matching TRBD2. The CDR3 extends over 18 amino acids. The V segment lost 1 base and the J segment 6 bases; nucleotides outside the gene matches: 13. The germline V gene encodes CDR1 SGHAT and CDR2 FQNNGV.

The V gene is TRBV7-2, the J gene TRBJ2-7, with a possible D match to TRBD1 (8 bases). The CDR3 runs 14 residues. Trimming removed 4 bases from V and 7 bases from J, with 17 bases in between. Germline V gene lookup returns CDR1 SGHTA and CDR2 FQGNSA. This CDR3 is CASSSWTGRGEQYF. The CDR3 region has the DNA TGTGCCAGCAGCTCGTGGACAGGGAGGGGGGAGCAGTACTTC.

V usage is TRBV27 and J usage is TRBJ2-5; 7 positions match TRBD1. The germline V gene has CDR1 MNHEY and CDR2 SMNVEV (reference sequence). The CDR3 extends over 14 amino acids. The J segment lost 5 bases and the V segment lost 6 bases, leaving 9 bases of the junction unmatched. The DNA of the CDR3 is TGTGCCAGCAGAGGGAAAGGGGGCTTCGAGACCCAGTACTTC. Translation gives CASRGKGGFETQYF.

The V gene is TRBV11-3, the J gene TRBJ2-3, with TRBD1 matching 9 bases. Unmatched junction bases numbered 13, after V lost 5 bases and J lost 1 base. Germline CDR1 is SGHNT and CDR2 is YENEEA. The length of the CDR3 is 18 residues. The CDR3 spells CASSPGQGRRGGTDTQYF. Written as DNA, the CDR3 is TGTGCCAGCAGCCCAGGACAGGGGAGGCGGGGCGGCACAGATACGCAGTATTTT.

The gene calls are TRBV28 and TRBJ2-7, with 7 bases matching TRBD1. CDR3 length equals 14 residues. The ends lost 3 bases at V and 2 bases at J; junction bases unmatched: 4. Looked up from germline, CDR1 is MDHEN and CDR2 is SYDVKM. The CDR3 coding sequence is TGTGCCAGCAGTTTGGACAGGTACCCCTACGAGCAGTACTTC. It specifies CASSLDRYPYEQYF.

The rearrangement uses TRBV7-2 and TRBJ1-1, with 11 bases fitting TRBD1. CDR3 size: 15 residues. J was trimmed by 4 bases and V by 2 bases; bases with no gene match: 3. Per the germline V gene, CDR1 is SGHTA and CDR2 is FQGNSA. CDR3 amino acids: CASSLSGTGGTEAFF. CDR3 nucleotide sequence: TGTGCCAGCAGCTTATCGGGGACAGGGGGCACTGAAGCTTTCTTT.

This clone was observed a single time. This sequence joins TRBV9 and TRBJ2-3; 12 bases match TRBD2. There are 15 residues in the CDR3. V shed 3 bases and J 4 bases; nucleotides not matched to a gene: 3. Germline V gene sequence: CDR1 SGDLS, CDR2 YYNGEE. The CDR3 nucleotides are TGTGCCAGCAGCGCTAGCGGGGGGGTAGCAGATACGCAGTATTTT. Translating it yields CASSASGGVADTQYF.

This rearrangement joins TRBV28 to TRBJ2-2, with TRBD2 matching 12 bases. Per the germline V gene, CDR1 is MDHEN and CDR2 is SYDVKM. V trimming: 5 bases; J trimming: 6 bases; junction bases outside the gene matches: 10. CDR3 size: 17 residues. This CDR3 reads CASSPPPSGGAPGELFF. The CDR3 DNA reads TGTGCCAGCAGTCCTCCACCTAGCGGGGGGGCTCCCGGGGAGCTGTTTTTT.

This clone came up once. The rearrangement joins TRBV28 to TRBJ2-2; TRBD1 aligns across 8 bases. CDR3 length: 17 amino acids. Germline CDR1 reads MDHEN; CDR2 reads SYDVKM. V was pared by 7 bases and J by 3 bases, with 13 bases of the junction left unmatched. Here the CDR3 reads CASKNSRGQVDTGELFF. In nucleotides, the CDR3 is TGTGCCAGCAAAAATTCCAGGGGGCAGGTAGACACCGGGGAGCTGTTTTTT.

The V and J genes are TRBV2 and TRBJ1-5, with D uncertain. Germline-derived CDR1 and CDR2 are SNHLY and FYNNEI. The CDR3 runs 14 residues. V lost 2 bases to trimming and J lost 2 bases, with 7 bases between them. As DNA, the CDR3 is TGTGCCAGCAGTGAACACCCGGGCAATCAGCCCCAGCATTTT. Encoded protein: CASSEHPGNQPQHF.

The chain combines TRBV11-2 with TRBJ2-7, with D perhaps matching TRBD2 (5 bases). Trimming shortened V by 1 base and J by 3 bases, and 7 bases separated the two germline ends. Germline-derived CDR1 and CDR2 are SGHAT and FQNNGV. The CDR3 consists of 13 residues. The CDR3, as DNA: TGTGCCAGCAGCTTAGGAGGGTTCTACGAGCAGTACTTC. Amino acids: CASSLGGFYEQYF. The variable domain in full, completed from reference TRBV11-2 and TRBJ2-7, reads EAGVAQSPRYKIIEKRQSVAFWCNPISGHATLYWYQQILGQGPKLLIQFQNNGVVDDSQLPKDRFSAERLKGVDSTLKIQPAKLEDSAVYLCASSLGGFYEQYFGPGTRLTVT.

The CDR3 nucleotides read TGTGCCAGCAGTCCACAAGGAGGTACGCAGTATTTT. Protein: CASSPQGGTQYF. The chain links TRBV7-2 to TRBJ2-3, with D tentatively TRBD2 (5 bases). V lost 6 bases and J lost 8, with 12 bases in between. CDR1 is SGHTA and CDR2 is FQGNSA in the germline V gene. The CDR3 totals 12 residues.

The V gene is TRBV9, the J gene TRBJ1-3; D is unresolved. Germline V lookup: CDR1 SGDLS, CDR2 YYNGEE. This CDR3 comprises 17 residues. Trimming cost V 0 bases and J 1 base, with 14 bases left between them. DNA for the CDR3: TGTGCCAGCAGCGTAGGACCAGCGGTAGCTTCTGGAAACACCATATATTTT. Translation: CASSVGPAVASGNTIYF.

The rearrangement uses TRBV6-1 and TRBJ2-5; 12 bases agree with TRBD1. The CDR3 sequence is 14 residues long. Per the germline V gene, CDR1 is MNHNS and CDR2 is SASEGT. V gave up 8 bases and J gave up 4 bases; unmatched junction bases: 5. This CDR3 reads CASGGTGGGETQYF. For the CDR3, the DNA is TGTGCCAGCGGGGGGACAGGGGGCGGAGAGACCCAGTACTTC.

This rearrangement joins TRBV19 to TRBJ1-1; 12 positions match TRBD1. CDR1 and CDR2 (germline): LNHDA, SQIVND (reference sequence). V lost 8 bases to trimming and J lost 3 bases; unmatched junction nucleotides: 4. This CDR3 region has 14 residues. The CDR3 protein is CASGDRGRYTEAFF. The CDR3 nucleotides are TGTGCCAGTGGGGACAGGGGGCGGTACACTGAAGCTTTCTTT.

The CDR3 loop is CASSSTFGNQPQHF. CDR3 nucleotides: TGCGCCAGCAGTTCGACATTCGGCAATCAGCCCCAGCATTTT. This chain links TRBV4-1 with TRBJ1-5, with no clear D. Germline CDR1 is MGHRA and CDR2 is YSYEKL. This CDR3 region has 14 residues. Trimming left V 6 bases short and J 2 bases short, with 11 bases between.

The V and J genes are TRBV10-3 and TRBJ1-2; 9 nucleotides match TRBD1. The V gene end was trimmed by 10 bases and the J gene end by 7 bases; junction bases not matched to a gene: 16. The CDR3 runs 15 residues. The germline V gene has CDR1 ENHRY and CDR2 SYGVKD. CDR3 in DNA: TGTGCCACCCATACAAGTAGGACAGGGGAAGGTGGCTACACCTTC. Amino acids: CATHTSRTGEGGYTF.

The V call is TRBV28, the J call TRBJ1-6, with TRBD1 identical over 9 bases. The CDR3 has 15 amino acids. Germline CDR1 is MDHEN and CDR2 is SYDVKM. With V trimmed by 6 bases and J by 1 base, 1 base remained unmatched. The CDR3 sequence is CASRGQGSYNSPLHF. DNA for the CDR3: TGTGCCAGCAGAGGACAGGGGTCCTATAATTCACCCCTCCACTTT.